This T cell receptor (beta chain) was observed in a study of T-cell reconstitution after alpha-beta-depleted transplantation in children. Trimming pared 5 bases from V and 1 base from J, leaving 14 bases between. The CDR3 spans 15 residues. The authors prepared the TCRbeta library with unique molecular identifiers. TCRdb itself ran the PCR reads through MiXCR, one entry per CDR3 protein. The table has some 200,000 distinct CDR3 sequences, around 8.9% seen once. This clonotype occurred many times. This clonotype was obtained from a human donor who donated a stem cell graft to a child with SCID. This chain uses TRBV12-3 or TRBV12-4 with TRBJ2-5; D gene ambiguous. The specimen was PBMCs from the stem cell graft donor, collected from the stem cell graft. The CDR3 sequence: CASSTRTAVQETQYF. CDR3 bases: TGTGCCAGCAGTACCCGGACGGCAGTCCAAGAGACCCAGTACTTC.